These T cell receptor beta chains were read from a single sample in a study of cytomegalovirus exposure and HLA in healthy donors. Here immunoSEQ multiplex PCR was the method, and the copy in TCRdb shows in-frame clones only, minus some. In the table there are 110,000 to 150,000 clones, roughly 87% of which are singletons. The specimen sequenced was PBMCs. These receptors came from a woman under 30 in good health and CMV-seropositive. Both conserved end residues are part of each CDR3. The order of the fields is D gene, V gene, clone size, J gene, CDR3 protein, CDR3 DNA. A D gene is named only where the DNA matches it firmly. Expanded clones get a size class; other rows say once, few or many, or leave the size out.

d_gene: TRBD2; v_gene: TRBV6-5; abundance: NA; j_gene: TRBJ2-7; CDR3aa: CASSLAGRDEQYF; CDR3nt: TGTGCCAGCAGCCTAGCGGGCCGGGACGAGCAGTACTTC
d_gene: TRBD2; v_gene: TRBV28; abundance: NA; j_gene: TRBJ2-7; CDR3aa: CASSYSLAGGLQEQYF; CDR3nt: TGTGCCAGCAGTTATTCACTAGCGGGGGGACTTCAGGAGCAGTACTTC
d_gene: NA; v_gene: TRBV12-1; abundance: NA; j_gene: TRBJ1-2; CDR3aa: CASSWGQGHNYGYTF; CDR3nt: TGTGCCAGCAGCTGGGGACAGGGGCACAACTATGGCTACACCTTC
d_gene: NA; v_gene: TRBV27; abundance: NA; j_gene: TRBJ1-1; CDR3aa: CASSLVGRNTEAFF; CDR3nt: TGTGCCAGCAGTTTAGTCGGGAGGAACACTGAAGCTTTCTTT
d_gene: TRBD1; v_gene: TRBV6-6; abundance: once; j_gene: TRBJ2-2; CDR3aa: CASSLTGGGGTGELFF; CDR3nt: TGTGCCAGCAGCTTGACAGGGGGCGGGGGTACCGGGGAGCTGTTTTTT
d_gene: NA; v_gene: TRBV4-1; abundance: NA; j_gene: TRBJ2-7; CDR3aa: CASSQHGQGGDEQYF; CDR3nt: TGCGCCAGCAGCCAGCATGGGCAGGGAGGCGACGAGCAGTACTTC
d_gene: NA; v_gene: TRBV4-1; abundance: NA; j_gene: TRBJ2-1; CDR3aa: CASSGPGSGEQFF; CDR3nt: TGCGCCAGCAGCGGGCCGGGAAGTGGGGAGCAGTTCTTC
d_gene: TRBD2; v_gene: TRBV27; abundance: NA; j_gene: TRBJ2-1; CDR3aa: CASSPRTSGASYNEQFF; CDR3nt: TGTGCCAGCAGTCCCCGGACTAGCGGGGCCTCCTACAATGAGCAGTTCTTC
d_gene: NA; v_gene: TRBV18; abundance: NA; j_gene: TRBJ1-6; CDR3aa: CASSPVRADNSPLHF; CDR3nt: TGTGCCAGCTCACCCGTTCGTGCGGATAATTCACCCCTCCACTTT
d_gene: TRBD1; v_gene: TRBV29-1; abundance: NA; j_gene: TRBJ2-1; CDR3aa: CSARNPGTEYNEQFF; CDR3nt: TGCAGCGCCCGAAACCCAGGGACAGAGTACAATGAGCAGTTCTTC
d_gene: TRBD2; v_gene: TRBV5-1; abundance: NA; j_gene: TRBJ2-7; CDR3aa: CASSPGTSGGAGGEQYF; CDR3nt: TGCGCCAGCAGCCCGGGGACTAGCGGGGGGGCCGGTGGCGAGCAGTACTTC
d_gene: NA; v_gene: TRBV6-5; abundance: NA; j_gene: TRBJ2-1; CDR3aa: CASSYLQGSSYNEQFF; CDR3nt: TGTGCCAGCAGTTACTTGCAGGGGAGCTCCTACAATGAGCAGTTCTTC
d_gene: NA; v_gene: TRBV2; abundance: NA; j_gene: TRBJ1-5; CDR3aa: CASSESYNQPQHF; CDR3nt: TGTGCCAGCAGTGAGTCCTACAATCAGCCCCAGCATTTT
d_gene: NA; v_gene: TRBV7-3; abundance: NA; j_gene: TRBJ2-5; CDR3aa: CASSVYRGTQETQYF; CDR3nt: TGTGCCAGCAGTGTTTATAGGGGGACCCAAGAGACCCAGTACTTC
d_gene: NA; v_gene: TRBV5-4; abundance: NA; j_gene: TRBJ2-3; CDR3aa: CASSLGGAATDTQYF; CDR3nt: TGTGCCAGCAGCTTGGGCGGGGCCGCCACAGATACGCAGTATTTT
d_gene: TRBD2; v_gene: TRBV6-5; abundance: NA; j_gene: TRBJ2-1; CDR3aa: CASRASGSSYNEQFF; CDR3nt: TGTGCCAGCCGGGCTAGCGGGAGCTCCTACAATGAGCAGTTCTTC
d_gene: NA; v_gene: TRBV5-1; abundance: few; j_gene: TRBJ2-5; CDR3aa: CASSLHGRLETQYF; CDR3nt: TGCGCCAGCAGCCTGCACGGTAGATTAGAGACCCAGTACTTC
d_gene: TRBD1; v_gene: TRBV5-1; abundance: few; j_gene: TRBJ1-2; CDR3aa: CASSATGSSYGYTF; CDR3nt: TGCGCCAGCAGCGCGACAGGGTCCTCTTATGGCTACACCTTC
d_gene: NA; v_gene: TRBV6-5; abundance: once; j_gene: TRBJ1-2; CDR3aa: CASSSPANYGYTF; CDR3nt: TGTGCCAGCAGTTCCCCAGCTAACTATGGCTACACCTTC
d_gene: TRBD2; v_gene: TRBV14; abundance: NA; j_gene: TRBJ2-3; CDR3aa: CASSTGLAGGPSTDTQYF; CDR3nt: TGTGCCAGCAGCACGGGACTAGCGGGGGGTCCCAGCACAGATACGCAGTATTTT